This TCR beta chain was sequenced in a study of CXCR3-negative and CXCR3-positive naive CD8 T cells. Through 5' RACE with UMI labels, the TRB cDNA libraries were prepared. From its re-call of the 5' RACE reads, TCRdb lists each CDR3 protein once, without DNA. The listing records over 100,000 distinct CDR3 sequences. The study's findings and limits: The TRB CDR3s that CXCR3-positive naive cells carried were more hydrophobic than those of CXCR3-negative naive cells.

Germline assignment: CDR1 SGDLS and CDR2 YYNGEE. The CDR3 loop spans 14 amino acids. With respect to this clonotype: The antigen is unknown.

The TCR originated in a human donor in good health. Some clones in this sample may be carry-over from other donors' samples. The chain carries TRBV9 and TRBJ2-5; the D gene TCRdb calls, TRBD1, cannot be checked with no DNA. The sample taken for sequencing was naive CXCR3+ CD8+ T cells from blood. Regarding subset: CD45RO-CCR7+CD27+CD95- naive CD8+ T cells expressing CXCR3 (TNR3+). This chain's CDR3 is CASSVGTVQETQYF.